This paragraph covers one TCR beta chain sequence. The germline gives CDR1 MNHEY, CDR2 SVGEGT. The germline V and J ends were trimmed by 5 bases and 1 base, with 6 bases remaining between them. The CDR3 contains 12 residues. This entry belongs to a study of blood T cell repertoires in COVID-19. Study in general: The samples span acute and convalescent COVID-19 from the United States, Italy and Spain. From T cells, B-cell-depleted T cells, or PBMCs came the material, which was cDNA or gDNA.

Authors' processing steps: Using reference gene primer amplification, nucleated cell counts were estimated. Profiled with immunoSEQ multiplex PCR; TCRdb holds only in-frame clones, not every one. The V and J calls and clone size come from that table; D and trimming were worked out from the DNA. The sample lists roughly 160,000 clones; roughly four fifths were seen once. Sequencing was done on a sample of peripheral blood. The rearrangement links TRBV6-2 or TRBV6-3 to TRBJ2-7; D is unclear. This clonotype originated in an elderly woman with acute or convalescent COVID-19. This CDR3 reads CASSRVSYEQYF. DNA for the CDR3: TGTGCCAGCAGTCGGGTATCCTACGAGCAGTACTTC.